A selection of T cell receptor beta chains follows, all from one sample in a study of T cell responses to AZD1222 COVID-19 vaccine. Only in-frame clones appear in the TCRdb table, and some are missing; sequencing was by immunoSEQ multiplex PCR. Of under 200,000 clones in the sample, around 94% were seen once. The sample in question was peripheral blood, obtained on day 0 of AZD1222 vaccination. The receptors were gathered from an adult in good health. Each CDR3 is given with its conserved first and last residue. D genes are given only for firm matches. Only some rows state a clone size, as once, few, many or a class for expanded clones.

D gene	clone size	CDR3 length	J gene	V gene	CDR3 protein	CDR3 DNA
-	-	13	TRBJ2-1	TRBV3-1/TRBV3-2	CASSQAGSDEQFF	TGTGCCAGCAGCCAAGCGGGAAGCGATGAGCAGTTCTTC
TRBD1	-	17	TRBJ1-1	TRBV18	CASSPAGGTDKNTEAFF	TGTGCCAGCTCACCAGCAGGGGGGACAGACAAGAACACTGAAGCTTTCTTT
TRBD1	-	19	TRBJ2-3	TRBV3-1/TRBV3-2	CASSHLQGASGQGTDTQYF	TGTGCCAGCAGCCACCTACAGGGGGCGTCCGGGCAGGGCACAGATACGCAGTATTTT
TRBD1	few	17	TRBJ2-7	TRBV10-3	CAISEIPWDREGYEQYF	TGTGCCATCAGTGAGATCCCCTGGGACAGGGAGGGGTACGAGCAGTACTTC
-	-	12	TRBJ2-5	TRBV11-2	CASSLDRLDQYF	TGTGCCAGCAGCTTAGATCGCCTCGATCAGTACTTC
-	-	13	TRBJ1-1	TRBV6-5	CASQRVANTEAFF	TGTGCCAGCCAGAGGGTCGCGAACACTGAAGCTTTCTTT
-	-	13	TRBJ2-7	TRBV10-3	CAISRRGEYEQYF	TGTGCCATCAGTAGGAGGGGCGAATACGAGCAGTACTTC
-	-	14	TRBJ1-3	TRBV6-5	CASSYSGPGNTIYF	TGTGCCAGCAGTTACTCGGGCCCTGGAAACACCATATATTTT
TRBD2	few	15	TRBJ2-1	TRBV7-2	CASSSRIAGGNEQFF	TGTGCCAGCAGCTCCCGGATAGCGGGAGGCAATGAGCAGTTCTTC
-	-	17	TRBJ1-6	TRBV6-1	CASSEGRGLTYNSPLHF	TGTGCCAGCAGTGAGGGTCGTGGCCTGACCTATAATTCACCCCTCCACTTT
-	-	14	TRBJ2-7	TRBV11-2	CASSLEDTYYEQYF	TGTGCCAGCAGCTTAGAAGACACCTACTACGAGCAGTACTTC
TRBD1	-	14	TRBJ1-2	TRBV3-1/TRBV3-2	CASSQSGTGRAWDF	TGTGCCAGCAGCCAATCTGGGACAGGGAGGGCTTGGGACTTC
TRBD1	-	13	TRBJ1-4	TRBV11-2	CASSLDHGTDLFF	TGTGCCAGCAGCTTAGATCACGGGACAGACCTGTTTTTT
TRBD2	-	14	TRBJ2-1	TRBV11-3	CASSASGEVGEQFF	TGTGCCAGCAGCGCTAGCGGAGAGGTAGGTGAGCAGTTCTTC
-	-	13	TRBJ1-1	TRBV30	CAWNGLMNTEAFF	TGTGCCTGGAACGGACTGATGAACACTGAAGCTTTCTTT
-	-	11	TRBJ2-1	TRBV3-1/TRBV3-2	CASSRQNEQFF	TGTGCCAGCAGCCGACAGAATGAGCAGTTCTTC
-	-	14	TRBJ2-1	TRBV5-1	CASSEGVDVNEQFF	TGCGCCAGCTCTGAGGGAGTGGATGTCAATGAGCAGTTCTTC
-	-	12	TRBJ2-7	TRBV5-1	CASSSQSSEQYF	TGCGCCAGCAGCTCGCAGAGCTCCGAGCAGTACTTC
TRBD1	-	14	TRBJ2-7	TRBV13	CASSLAGGSYEQYF	TGTGCCAGCAGCTTGGCAGGGGGCAGTTACGAGCAGTACTTC
-	-	13	TRBJ2-7	TRBV15	CATRSKVAYEQYF	TGTGCCACCAGGAGCAAGGTTGCCTACGAGCAGTACTTC
-	-	13	TRBJ2-6	TRBV27	CASSFGGANVLTF	TGTGCCAGCAGTTTCGGGGGGGCCAACGTCCTGACTTTC
-	-	15	TRBJ2-1	TRBV11-2	CASSLDSVGGNEQFF	TGTGCCAGCAGCTTAGATAGCGTGGGTGGCAATGAGCAGTTCTTC
-	-	17	TRBJ1-3	TRBV4-1	CASSQDQADFSGNTIYF	TGCGCCAGCAGCCAAGATCAGGCGGACTTCTCTGGAAACACCATATATTTT
-	-	15	TRBJ1-6	TRBV7-9	CASSLASGLNSPLHF	TGTGCCAGCAGCTTAGCCTCAGGGCTTAATTCACCCCTCCACTTT
-	-	14	TRBJ2-1	TRBV14	CASSQDSGASEQFF	TGTGCCAGCAGCCAAGACTCGGGCGCATCAGAGCAGTTCTTC
-	-	13	TRBJ1-2	TRBV6-5	CASSYGLFYGYTF	TGTGCCAGCAGTTACGGACTTTTCTATGGCTACACCTTC
-	-	16	TRBJ2-1	TRBV6-4	CASSDSWVRSYNEQFF	TGTGCCAGCAGTGACTCTTGGGTCCGCTCCTACAATGAGCAGTTCTTC
TRBD1	-	15	TRBJ1-5	TRBV19	CASSIEAGGGQPQHF	TGTGCCAGTAGTATTGAGGCAGGGGGGGGTCAGCCCCAGCATTTT
-	-	13	TRBJ1-3	TRBV30	CASSPAAGNTIYF	TGTGCCAGTTCCCCAGCTGCCGGAAACACCATATATTTT
-	-	13	TRBJ2-7	TRBV21-1	CASTGAYSYEQYF	TGTGCCAGCACAGGGGCCTACAGCTACGAGCAGTACTTC
-	-	15	TRBJ1-3	TRBV4-1	CASSQDDRDGNTIYF	TGCGCCAGCAGCCAAGATGATCGGGATGGAAACACCATATATTTT
TRBD1	-	16	TRBJ2-3	TRBV15	CATSSRRQGTTDTQYF	TGTGCCACCAGCAGTCGTCGACAGGGGACCACAGATACGCAGTATTTT
TRBD2	-	16	TRBJ2-1	TRBV2	CASSGASGPTSGEQFF	TGTGCCAGCAGTGGCGCTAGCGGGCCCACCTCGGGTGAGCAGTTCTTC
-	-	15	TRBJ1-5	TRBV7-8	CASSPSGGVYQPQHF	TGTGCCAGCAGCCCTTCGGGAGGGGTGTATCAGCCCCAGCATTTT
-	-	18	TRBJ1-6	TRBV11-2	CASSLLSADRSYNSPLHF	TGTGCCAGCAGCTTACTATCGGCGGACCGCTCCTATAATTCACCCCTCCACTTT
-	-	16	TRBJ1-5	TRBV3-1/TRBV3-2	CASSPVGGATNQPQHF	TGTGCCAGCAGCCCCGTGGGGGGGGCGACTAATCAGCCCCAGCATTTT
-	-	15	TRBJ2-2	TRBV30	CAWRLDSSNTGELFF	TGTGCCTGGAGACTGGACAGCTCGAACACCGGGGAGCTGTTTTTT